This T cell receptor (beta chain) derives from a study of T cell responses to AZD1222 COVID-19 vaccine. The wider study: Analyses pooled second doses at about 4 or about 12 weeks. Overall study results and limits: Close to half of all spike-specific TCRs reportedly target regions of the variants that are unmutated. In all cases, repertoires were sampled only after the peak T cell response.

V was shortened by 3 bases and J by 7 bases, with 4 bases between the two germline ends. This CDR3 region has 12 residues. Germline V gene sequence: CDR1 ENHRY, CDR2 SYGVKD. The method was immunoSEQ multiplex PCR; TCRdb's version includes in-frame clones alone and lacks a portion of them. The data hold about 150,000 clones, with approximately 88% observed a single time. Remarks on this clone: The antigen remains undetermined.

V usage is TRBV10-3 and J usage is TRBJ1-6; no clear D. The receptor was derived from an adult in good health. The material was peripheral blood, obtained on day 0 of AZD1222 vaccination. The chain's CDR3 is CAISDLNSPLHF. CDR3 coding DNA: TGTGCCATCAGTGACTTGAATTCACCCCTCCACTTT.